This entry describes one T cell receptor (beta chain). Its antigen is undetermined. The record originates from a study of CD8+CD57+ T cells in acquired aplastic anemia. On the study more broadly: Sorted CD4+ and CD8+ cell DNA averaged around 3.3 ug.

Genomic DNA, serving as template, underwent TCR beta VDJ and CDR3 profiling. TCRdb fed the reads into MiXCR, producing one record per CDR3 protein. The table shows about 170,000 distinct CDR3 sequences, with about 45% occurring only once. Regarding the study as a whole: The study identified 25 to 30 CD8+ CDR3 sequences shared by patients and controls.

Germline V lookup: CDR1 SGHTA, CDR2 FQGNSA. The V and J ends lost 5 bases and 3 bases respectively, with 11 bases between them. This CDR3 has 13 residues. For sequencing, patients were chosen who had shown expansion of CD8+CD57+ cells by flow cytometry. This sequence originates from a human donor with aplastic anemia. Sequencing was performed on sorted CD4+, CD8+, or CD8+CD57+ T cells (not recorded which) from PBMCs. The chain is built from TRBV7-2 and TRBJ2-7; D not certain. The CDR3 region is CASSPAFGYEQYF. The CDR3 nucleotides read TGTGCCAGCAGCCCCGCTTTTGGCTACGAGCAGTACTTC. Full variable domain (outside the CDR3, taken from reference TRBV7-2 and TRBJ2-7): GAGVSQSPSNKVTEKGKDVELRCDPISGHTALYWYRQSLGQGLEFLIYFQGNSAPDKSGLPSDRFSAERTGGSVSTLTIQRTQQEDSAVYLCASSPAFGYEQYFGPGTRLTVT.